The present T cell receptor (beta chain) was sequenced within a study of blood T cells in healthy people across ages. Findings and limits, study-wide: TCR beta diversity per million T cells fell roughly linearly with age. PBMCs went unsorted, and a conclusive naive versus antigen-experienced comparison was therefore prevented. Estimated diversity, derived from one million T cells, was regarded as an underestimate.

The CDR3 spans 14 residues. From germline, CDR1 is SGHRS and CDR2 YFSETQ. V lost 9 bases, J lost 1 base, and 16 bases lay in between. This clonotype was found once. Antigen: not known. PCR was performed a second time for 7 to 11 cycles using a sample-barcoded 5' primer and a J-beta primer mix. A template-switch adaptor with 12 random nucleotides tagged each cDNA molecule. Using its own MiXCR run on the 5' RACE reads, TCRdb lists one record per CDR3 protein. The repertoire holds around 1,900,000 distinct CDR3 sequences, with approximately 39% as singletons. The V gene is TRBV5-1, the J gene TRBJ1-1; D remains ambiguous. Material: blood. The TCR was taken from a human donor in good health. The CDR3 loop reads CATPTPRGNTEAFF. CDR3 in DNA: TGCGCCACCCCGACGCCTAGAGGGAACACTGAAGCTTTCTTT.